One sample yielded the 24 T cell receptor beta chains listed below, sequenced in a study of blood T cells in healthy people across ages. A second PCR of about 7 to 11 cycles used a sample-barcoded 5' primer and a J-beta primer mix. Each CDR3 protein gets one entry after TCRdb re-called the 5' RACE reads with MiXCR. Altogether about 1.8 million distinct CDR3 sequences are present, around half being singletons, with the ten largest covering approximately 2.1%. The source material was blood. These receptors came from a woman in her 40s in good health.

This clonotype showed up just a few times. CDR3 loop: CASTYPLPSGANVLTF. CDR3 nucleotides: TGTGCCAGCACCTACCCGTTACCGTCTGGGGCCAACGTCCTGACTTTC. This sequence joins TRBV7-2 and TRBJ2-6; no reliable D call. The CDR3 sequence is 16 residues long. Between the trimmed V and J ends, which lost 7 bases and 1 base, there was a span of 14 bases. Germline V gene lookup returns CDR1 SGHTA and CDR2 FQGNSA.

CDR3 nucleotides: TGCAGTGCTAGAGATTTCACACTAGCGGGGGGGCCTTCTGGCGAGCAGTACTTC. This codes for CSARDFTLAGGPSGEQYF. The gene calls are TRBV20-1 and TRBJ2-7, with 13 bases matching TRBD2. Germline values: CDR1 DFQATT, CDR2 SNEGSKA (reference sequence). After removal of 0 bases from V and 6 bases from J, the junction contained 14 bases not matched to a gene. The CDR3 extends over 18 amino acids.

The chain uses TRBV7-8 and TRBJ2-7, with 7 nucleotides matching TRBD1. This CDR3 contains 19 residues. The junction had 15 bases not matched to a gene; V was cut back by 1 base and J by 0 bases. Germline CDR1 SGHVS, CDR2 FQNEAQ. CDR3 amino acids: CASSLETTPDRILSYEQYF. The CDR3 nucleotides are TGTGCCAGCAGCTTAGAAACCACCCCGGACAGGATCCTCTCCTACGAGCAGTACTTC.

This rearrangement joins TRBV10-3 to TRBJ1-5, with 9 bases aligning to TRBD1. CDR1 ENHRY and CDR2 SYGVKD come from the germline V gene. V shed 3 bases and J 5 bases; nucleotides not matched to a gene: 5. The CDR3 extends over 15 amino acids. CDR3 in amino acids: CAISDATGGHQPQHF. DNA of the CDR3: TGTGCCATCAGTGACGCTACAGGGGGCCATCAGCCCCAGCATTTT.

This chain links TRBV2 with TRBJ2-6, with D hard to call. CDR3 length: 13 amino acids. Trimming cost V 8 bases and J 2 bases, with 7 bases left between them. CDR1 is SNHLY and CDR2 is FYNNEI in the germline V gene. The CDR3 sequence is CASFTAGANVLTF. For the CDR3, the DNA is TGTGCCAGCTTTACAGCTGGGGCCAACGTCCTGACTTTC.

This clonotype was detected only once. The rearrangement uses TRBV7-9 and TRBJ1-2, with 8 bases aligning to TRBD1. Germline assignment: CDR1 SEHNR and CDR2 FQNEAQ (reference sequence). V lost 8 bases to trimming and J lost 0 bases; unmatched junction nucleotides: 8. CDR3 length: 15 residues. The CDR3 here is CASRDRPSPNYGYTF. In DNA form, the CDR3 reads TGTGCCAGCCGGGACAGGCCTTCTCCTAACTATGGCTACACCTTC.

This clonotype occurred a few times. The genes are TRBV5-1 and TRBJ2-7, with D perhaps TRBD1 (5 bases). CDR3 size: 14 residues. Looked up from germline, CDR1 is SGHRS and CDR2 is YFSETQ. V shed 1 base and J shed 2 bases, with 10 bases lying between them. For the CDR3, the DNA is TGCGCCAGCAGCTTGACAGGTGTCACCTACGAGCAGTACTTC. Its translation is CASSLTGVTYEQYF.

This clonotype showed up just a few times. The rearrangement links TRBV3-1 to TRBJ2-1; 11 positions match TRBD2. This CDR3 comprises 18 residues. The V segment lost 5 bases and the J segment 4 bases; nucleotides outside the gene matches: 13. The germline V gene encodes CDR1 LGHDT and CDR2 YNNKEL (reference sequence). CDR3 residues: CASSSLPPGLAVYNEQFF. The CDR3 DNA reads TGTGCCAGCAGCTCCCTTCCCCCGGGACTAGCGGTATACAATGAGCAGTTCTTC.

CDR3 sequence reads: CASSFRGVAYNEQFF. The CDR3 nucleotides are TGTGCCAGCAGCTTTAGGGGCGTCGCCTACAATGAGCAGTTCTTC. The gene calls are TRBV13 and TRBJ2-1; tentatively, D is TRBD1 (5 bases). The V and J ends lost 3 bases and 2 bases respectively, with 11 bases between them. Germline CDR1 is PRHDT and CDR2 is FYEKMQ (reference sequence). CDR3 length equals 15 residues.

The chain links TRBV9 to TRBJ2-1; D unclear. This CDR3 spans 14 amino acids. The V and J ends lost 0 bases and 4 bases respectively, with 8 bases between them. Germline assignment: CDR1 SGDLS and CDR2 YYNGEE. CDR3 region: CASSVADQYNEQFF. CDR3 nucleotide sequence: TGTGCCAGCAGCGTAGCTGACCAATACAATGAGCAGTTCTTC.

V usage is TRBV28 and J usage is TRBJ1-2, with 9 bases that match TRBD1. The V gene end was trimmed by 10 bases and the J gene end by 5 bases; junction bases not matched to a gene: 14. The CDR3 has 15 residues. Germline values: CDR1 MDHEN, CDR2 SYDVKM. CDR3 region: CAIRTGAGYLYGYTF. In DNA, the CDR3 is TGTGCCATCCGGACAGGGGCGGGTTACTTATATGGCTACACCTTC.

V and J are TRBV7-9 and TRBJ2-5, with D maybe TRBD1 (5 bases). The better agreement between TRBJ2-7 and the DNA end casts doubt on the J call. CDR1 is SEHNR, CDR2 FQNEAQ, per germline (reference sequence). The CDR3 has 14 residues. The CDR3 DNA reads as TGTGCCAGCAGCTTAGCCCGGACATACGACGAGCAGTACTTC. Its translation is CASSLARTYDEQYF.

This clonotype has more than one count but fewer than ten. The V call is TRBV20-1, the J call TRBJ1-4; D unresolved. V lost 6 bases, J lost 4 bases, and 12 bases lay in between. CDR1 and CDR2 from the germline V gene are DFQATT and SNEGSKA (reference sequence). CDR3 length: 13 amino acids. The CDR3 DNA is TGCAGTGCGAGTTGGAGTCTTAATGAAAAACTGTTTTTT. Translated: CSASWSLNEKLFF.

The chain links TRBV20-1 to TRBJ2-7, with D uncertain. The CDR3 is made up of 11 amino acids. Trimming shortened V by 5 bases and J by 3 bases, and 8 bases separated the two germline ends. Per germline, CDR1 DFQATT and CDR2 SNEGSKA (reference sequence). CDR3 DNA: TGCAGTGCTCGACTGAGCTACGAGCAGTACTTC. It yields the protein CSARLSYEQYF.

The J gene is TRBJ2-5, the V gene TRBV4-1, with 11 bases fitting TRBD2. V shed 4 bases, J shed 3 bases, and the junction held 13 bases outside the gene matches. The V gene's germline CDR1 is MGHRA and CDR2 YSYEKL. This CDR3 region has 18 residues. The CDR3 DNA is TGCGCCAGCAGCCCTATTAGCGGGGGGGCACGTTTCGAAGAGACCCAGTACTTC. Its protein is CASSPISGGARFEETQYF.

This clonotype was detected a few times. This chain connects TRBV6-5 to TRBJ1-4; weak D call: TRBD1 (5 bases). The CDR3 consists of 12 residues. The V end lost 2 bases, the J end lost 8 bases, and 6 bases lay between the germline ends. Germline V gives CDR1 MNHEY, CDR2 SVGAGI. The CDR3: CASSYQGEKLFF. The CDR3 DNA sequence: TGTGCCAGCAGTTACCAGGGCGAAAAACTGTTTTTT.

This clonotype was observed a single time. The V call is TRBV20-1, the J call TRBJ2-5; 10 nucleotides line up with TRBD2. The CDR3 runs 15 residues. The germline V gene has CDR1 DFQATT and CDR2 SNEGSKA (reference sequence). V dropped 3 bases and J dropped 1; count of bases not matched to a gene: 5. DNA of the CDR3: TGCAGTGCTAGTGGGACTAGCGACGTCCAAGAGACCCAGTACTTC. Protein sequence: CSASGTSDVQETQYF.

The CDR3 reads CASSIQAGGSYEQYF. In DNA, the CDR3 is TGCGCCAGCAGCATACAAGCCGGGGGCTCCTACGAGCAGTACTTC. The chain recombines TRBV5-1 with TRBJ2-5; the D gene is possibly TRBD2 (6 bases). The DNA end is a closer match to TRBJ2-7, so the J assignment may be wrong. CDR1 is SGHRS and CDR2 is YFSETQ in the germline V gene. CDR3 length equals 15 residues.

This chain links TRBV12-3 or TRBV12-4 with TRBJ2-1, with 8 positions matching TRBD1. The CDR3 consists of 18 residues. V lost 3 bases to trimming and J lost 4 bases; unmatched junction nucleotides: 14. The CDR3 DNA reads TGTGCCAGCAGTTTTGCGGACCCCCGACAGGGGTATTACAATGAGCAGTTCTTC. Translation: CASSFADPRQGYYNEQFF.

The V and J genes are TRBV20-1 and TRBJ2-5, with 7 bases lining up with TRBD2. The germline gives CDR1 DFQATT, CDR2 SNEGSKA (reference sequence). This CDR3 is built from 21 residues. V was clipped by 1 base and J by 2 bases; unmatched bases: 25. The CDR3 DNA is TGCAGTGCTAGAGTTCGCCTAGCGGTGGAAAACGGGGTCAGGTTTCAAGAGACCCAGTACTTC. It specifies CSARVRLAVENGVRFQETQYF.

This clonotype was seen a handful of times. This chain links TRBV29-1 with TRBJ1-5; D is undetermined. Germline values: CDR1 SQVTM, CDR2 ANQGSEA. Trimming pared 7 bases from V and 5 bases from J, leaving 12 bases between. This CDR3 region has 12 residues. The CDR3 protein is CSARPVHQPQHF. DNA for the CDR3: TGCAGCGCCCGACCGGTGCATCAGCCCCAGCATTTT.

The rearrangement joins TRBV5-6 to TRBJ2-2; no clear D. CDR1 is SGHDT and CDR2 is YYEEEE in the germline V gene. V lost 2 bases, J lost 3 bases, and 5 bases lay in between. This CDR3 comprises 13 residues. For the CDR3, the DNA is TGTGCCAGCAGCTTTGAGGACACCGGGGAGCTGTTTTTT. Amino acids: CASSFEDTGELFF.

This clonotype was picked up a small number of times. The chain recombines TRBV7-9 with TRBJ2-7, with 7 bases lining up with TRBD1. The CDR3 has 15 residues. The V and J ends lost 5 bases and 3 bases, in that order; junction bases with no gene match: 10. The germline CDR1 and CDR2 sequences are SEHNR and FQNEAQ (reference sequence). CDR3 region: CASSRGRDSSYEQYF. In DNA, the CDR3 is TGTGCCAGCAGCCGAGGCAGGGACAGTAGCTACGAGCAGTACTTC.

The gene calls are TRBV29-1 and TRBJ2-5; possibly TRBD1 for D (6 bases). Near its end, the DNA agrees better with TRBJ2-7, so the J call may be wrong. Germline CDR1 is SQVTM and CDR2 is ANQGSEA. The CDR3 is made up of 15 amino acids. CDR3 loop: CSVEDPTGKVYEQYF. The CDR3 coding sequence is TGCAGCGTTGAAGATCCAACAGGGAAAGTTTACGAGCAGTACTTC.